This entry is about one T cell receptor beta chain. What it binds is unknown. They built TCR cDNA with 5'RACE template switching, a step that put in a universal primer site and UMIs. TCRdb passed the 5' RACE reads through MiXCR, listing each CDR3 protein once. The top ten clones hold about 15% of a sample with hundreds of thousands of distinct CDR3 sequences, more than 9% of them seen once. These data are taken from a study of T cells after yellow fever vaccination. Broader study findings: The CD4 and CD8 compartments had a small share of their clonotypes in common. By day 5 rather than day 15, the secondary response had peaked, though it was weaker. Most primary-vaccination clones recurred post-booster (just under 98% CD4, around 90% CD8).

The germline V and J ends were trimmed by 3 bases and 6 bases, with 17 bases remaining between them. This CDR3 is 15 amino acids long. Germline V lookup: CDR1 MNHNS, CDR2 SASEGT. The chain is built from TRBV6-1 and TRBJ1-2; unclear D gene. The clonotype was recovered from a man aged 25 to 45 who received the YFV17D yellow fever vaccine. Sequenced here: PBMCs, sampled on the day of the yellow fever booster vaccination. DNA for the CDR3: TGTGCCAGCAGTGAGAGTGGTCAGCCCTGGGATGGCTACACCTTC. Translated: CASSESGQPWDGYTF.